Below, one T cell receptor (beta chain) is given with its context. It lacks a known antigen. Nothing much larger sits one base from this clone, and base qualities are not available. The collaborating institutions used their own protocols to collect whole blood in K2EDTA tubes. Collaborator samples were shipped for TCRbeta analysis as frozen whole blood, isolated PBMCs, or DNA extracted from either sample type. CDR1 SGDLS and CDR2 YYNGEE were looked up in the germline V gene. The CDR3 spans 16 residues, from the cysteine through the phenylalanine. CDR3 DNA is the only sequence kept; it has 48 bases, read in frame from the first base. From V the trimming removes 3 bases and from J it removes 5 bases, while the gene matches leave 6 bases of the junction unaccounted for. These data originate in a study of blood T cell repertoires in COVID-19 (dated by TCRdb to 2019 to 2021). Context from the whole study: The collaborator samples originated in the United States, Italy and Spain and spanned the acute and convalescent phases of COVID-19. The material from the prospective study consisted of cDNA or gDNA derived from T cells, B-cell-depleted T cells, or PBMCs. Deeply sampled blood TCRbeta repertoires from subjects exposed to, actively infected with, or recovered from COVID-19 were included in the dataset. The repertoires were released in a freely available public database intended as a resource for research on the immune response to SARS-CoV-2. The samples were drawn from two sources: the first 160 participants of the ongoing ImmuneRACE study, and over 950 subjects contributed by 6 global collaborators. A de-identified subject ID, COVID-19 status, age in years and sex were almost always included in the sample metadata. Where available, HLA class I and class II types were obtained from metadata supplied by the sample provider rather than from assay-based typing. Results the study describes overall, beyond this receptor: The amount of clinical and demographic metadata varied by source and participant and was provided uncurated.

TCRbeta CDR3 regions were amplified from genomic DNA by means of the immunoSEQ Assay, a bias-controlled multiplex PCR. Per the authors' processing: Nucleated cell counts per sample were estimated from amplification of reference gene primers within the assay. To quantify the absolute abundance of each unique TCRbeta CDR3 rearrangement, sequence reads were collapsed and filtered. For each sample, productive Simpson clonality was calculated as the square root of Simpson's diversity index across productive rearrangements. As stored in TCRdb, this immuneACCESS dataset retains in-frame rearrangements with V and J assigned. A fraction of the clones does not appear; measured against another copy, unresolved V genes explain less than half of the discrepancy, and the remainder lacks a known reason. V, J and clone size were drawn from that table, and D and trimming were deduced from the DNA. Present in this sample are approximately 59,000 clones, about four fifths of which were seen just once. Clones ranked in the top ten supply about 3.5% of the sample.

The sequence was obtained from a woman over 75 with acute or convalescent COVID-19. The sequenced sample was peripheral blood. The chain joins TRBV9 to TRBJ2-3; 13 middle bases align to TRBD2. The DNA sequence reads TGTGCCAGCAGCGAAGGACTAGCGGGGGATAAAGATACGCAGTATTTT. This translates into CASSEGLAGDKDTQYF.